This paragraph covers one T cell receptor (beta chain) sequence. The target antigen is unknown. PCR amplification relied on 60 Vbeta primers (plus 13 Jbeta primers). Produced via immunoSEQ multiplex PCR; TCRdb's table is partial and in-frame only. This sample has 150,000 or so clones; approximately 80% occur once, and the top ten carry roughly 10%. The V end was cut by 0 bases, the J end by 8 bases, with 12 bases between. The CDR3 is 14 amino acids. Germline lookup yields CDR1 SGDLS and CDR2 YYNGEE. The data stem from a study of cytomegalovirus exposure and HLA in healthy donors. Study-wide background: Previous work identified roughly 120 million unique TCR beta sequences from about 200 million T cells. General observations from the study: A later analysis found common viral pathogens apparently linked to several of the most significant clusters.

Sample: PBMCs. The receptor was isolated from a man aged 18 to 35 in good health and CMV-seropositive. The chain combines TRBV9 with TRBJ2-1; D is unclear. Here the CDR3 DNA reads TGTGCCAGCAGCGTAGGGCCTAGTGGTGATGAGCAGTTCTTC. Translation gives CASSVGPSGDEQFF.